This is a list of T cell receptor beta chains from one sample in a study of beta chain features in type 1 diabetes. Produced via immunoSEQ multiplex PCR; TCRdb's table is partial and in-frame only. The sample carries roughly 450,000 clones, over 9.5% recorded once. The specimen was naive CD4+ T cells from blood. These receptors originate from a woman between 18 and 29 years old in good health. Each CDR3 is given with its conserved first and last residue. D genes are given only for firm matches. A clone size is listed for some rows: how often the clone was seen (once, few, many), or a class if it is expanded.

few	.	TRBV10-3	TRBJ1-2	TGTGCCGTCCGGGACATCCGATTTAACTATGGCTACACCTTC	CAVRDIRFNYGYTF
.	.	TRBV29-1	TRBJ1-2	TGCAGCGTCCACGAGAGGATTAACTATGGCTACACCTTC	CSVHERINYGYTF
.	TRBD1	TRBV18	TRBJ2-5	TGTGCCAGCTCACGACAGGGTAGTTGGGAGACCCAGTACTTC	CASSRQGSWETQYF
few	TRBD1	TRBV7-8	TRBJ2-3	TGTGCCAGCAGCCCCGGGACAGGGCTAAGAGCAGATACGCAGTATTTT	CASSPGTGLRADTQYF
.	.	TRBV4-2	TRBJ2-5	TGTGCCAGCAGCCAAGAAGCAGGGGTCGAGACCCAGTACTTC	CASSQEAGVETQYF
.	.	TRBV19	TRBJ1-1	TGTGCCAGTAGTAAGTTGTGGAACACTGAAGCTTTCTTT	CASSKLWNTEAFF
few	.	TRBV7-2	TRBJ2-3	TGTGCCAGCAGCTTAGTGGGCACCGCGGGAGATACGCAGTATTTT	CASSLVGTAGDTQYF
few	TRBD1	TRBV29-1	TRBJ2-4	TGCAGCGGTACATTTCGGGACAGGGCCAAAAACATTCAGTACTTC	CSGTFRDRAKNIQYF
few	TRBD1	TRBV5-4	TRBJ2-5	TGTGCCAGCAGCCGCCCCGGACAGGCACAAGAGACCCAGTACTTC	CASSRPGQAQETQYF
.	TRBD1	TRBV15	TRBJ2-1	TGTGCCACCACCCCGACAGGGGGCTACAATGAGCAGTTCTTC	CATTPTGGYNEQFF
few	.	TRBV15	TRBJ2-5	TGTGCCACCAGCACTCATATCACCGCTGGGACCCAGTACTTC	CATSTHITAGTQYF
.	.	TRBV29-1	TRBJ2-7	TGCAGCGTTGATGTCGGGAAAGGGATAACCTACGAGCAGTACTTC	CSVDVGKGITYEQYF
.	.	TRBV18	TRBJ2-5	TGTGCCAGCTCACCACAGGGGGTGTACGAGACCCAGTACTTC	CASSPQGVYETQYF
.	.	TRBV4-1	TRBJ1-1	TGCGCCAGCAGCCATGTCAAGGGGGAGATAACTGAAGCTTTCTTT	CASSHVKGEITEAFF
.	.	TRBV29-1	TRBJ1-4	TGCAGCGTTGAGCCGGGGGCGGGCGAAAAACTGTTTTTT	CSVEPGAGEKLFF
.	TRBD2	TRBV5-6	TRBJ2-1	TGTGCCAGCATCAAATGGGCGGGCCAGCGGGACTACAATGAGCAGTTCTTC	CASIKWAGQRDYNEQFF
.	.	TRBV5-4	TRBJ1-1	TGTGCCAGCAGCCCAGGACAGACTTTGAACACTGAAGCTTTCTTT	CASSPGQTLNTEAFF
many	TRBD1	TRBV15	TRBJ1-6	TGTGCCACCAGCACTTCTGGACAGGGGAGGAATTCACCCCTCCACTTT	CATSTSGQGRNSPLHF
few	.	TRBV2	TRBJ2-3	TGTGCCAGCAGTAGGGAGCTAGGGCGGGATACGCAGTATTTT	CASSRELGRDTQYF
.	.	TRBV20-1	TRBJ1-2	TGCAGTGCTAGAGATAACTATGGCTACACCTTC	CSARDNYGYTF
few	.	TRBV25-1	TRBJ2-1	TGTGCCAGCAGCCATTACTTCTACAATGAGCAGTTCTTC	CASSHYFYNEQFF
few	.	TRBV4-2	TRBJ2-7	TGTGCCAGCAGCCAAGAGACCTTCGGGTACGAGCAGTACTTC	CASSQETFGYEQYF
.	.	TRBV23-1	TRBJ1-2	TGCGCCAGCAGTCAGCCCACAGCCCGCTATGGCTACACCTTC	CASSQPTARYGYTF
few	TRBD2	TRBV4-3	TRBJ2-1	TGCGCCAGCGCTCGGGAGCTAGCGGGAATATACAATGAGCAGTTCTTC	CASARELAGIYNEQFF
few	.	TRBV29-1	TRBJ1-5	TGCAGCGCCTCACCGGGGCCTAATCAGCCCCAGCATTTT	CSASPGPNQPQHF
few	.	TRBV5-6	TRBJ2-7	TGTGCCAGCAGAGCTAAATCGAGGTCGTGGGACTTC	CASRAKSRSWDF
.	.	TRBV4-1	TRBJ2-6	TGCGCCAGCAGCCAAGATTGGTTTCCTGGGGCCAACGTCCTGACTTTC	CASSQDWFPGANVLTF
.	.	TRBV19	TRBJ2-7	TGTGCCAGTAGTATGTCAGATCTCCCCACCTACGAGCAGTACTTC	CASSMSDLPTYEQYF
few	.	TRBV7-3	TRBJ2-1	TGTGCCAGCAGCTCCTACCCTGTAAGGCCAGGCAATGAGCAGTTCTTC	CASSSYPVRPGNEQFF
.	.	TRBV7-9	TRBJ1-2	TGTGCCAGCAGCTTAGCTCGCCTAGATGGCTACACCTTC	CASSLARLDGYTF
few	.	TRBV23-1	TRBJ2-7	TGCGCCAGCAGTCCCCTTGGCGGGGAGCAGTACTTC	CASSPLGGEQYF
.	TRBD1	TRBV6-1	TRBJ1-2	TGTGCCAGCAGTGCAAGTCCCGGGACAGGGAGCTACACCTTC	CASSASPGTGSYTF
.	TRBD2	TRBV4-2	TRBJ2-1	TGTGCCAGCAGCCAAGGAACTAGCGAGTACAATGAGCAGTTCTTC	CASSQGTSEYNEQFF
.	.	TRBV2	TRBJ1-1	TGTGCCAGCAAAAAGGACAGCAACACTGAAGCTTTCTTT	CASKKDSNTEAFF
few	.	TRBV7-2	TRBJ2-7	TGTGCCAGCAGCCTTACGACGGGGTCCTACGAGCAGTACTTC	CASSLTTGSYEQYF
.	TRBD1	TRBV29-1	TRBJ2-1	TGCAGCGTGTTGAGGGGGCATGAGCAGTTCTTC	CSVLRGHEQFF
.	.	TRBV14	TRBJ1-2	TGTGCCAGCAGCCCTACACCCGCCACCGGCTATGGCTACACCTTC	CASSPTPATGYGYTF
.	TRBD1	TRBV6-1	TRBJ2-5	TGTGCCGGGGGACAGTCGGAGACCCAGTACTTC	CAGGQSETQYF
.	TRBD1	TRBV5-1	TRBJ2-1	TGCGCCAGCAGCTTGAGTGGGACAGGTTACAATGAGCAGTTCTTC	CASSLSGTGYNEQFF
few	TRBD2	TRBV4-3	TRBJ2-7	TGCGCCAGCAGCCAAGATCGGACTAGCGCCTCCTACGAGCAGTACTTC	CASSQDRTSASYEQYF
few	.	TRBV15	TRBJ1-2	TGTGCCACCAGCAGAGTTCAGGCAGACCCGAGGGTCTCCGGCTACACCTTC	CATSRVQADPRVSGYTF
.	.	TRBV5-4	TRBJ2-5	TGTGCCAGCAGCCTGGTTCCCGAGACCCAGTACTTC	CASSLVPETQYF
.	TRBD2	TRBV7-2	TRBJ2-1	TGTGCCAGCAGCCCCAGCGGGGGATTCAATGAGCAGTTCTTC	CASSPSGGFNEQFF
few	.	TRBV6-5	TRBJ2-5	TGTGCCAGCCGGAGACAGGTCGAAGAGACCCAGTACTTC	CASRRQVEETQYF
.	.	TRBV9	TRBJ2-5	TGTGCCAGCAGCGTACAGGGCACTCAAGAGACCCAGTACTTC	CASSVQGTQETQYF
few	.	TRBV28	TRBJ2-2	TGTGCCAGCAGTCGTGAGCAACTAGGGACCGGGGAGCTGTTTTTT	CASSREQLGTGELFF
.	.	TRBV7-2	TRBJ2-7	TGTGCCAGCAGCTTAGTCACGGGCTACGAGCAGTACTTC	CASSLVTGYEQYF
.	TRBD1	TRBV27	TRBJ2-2	TGTGCCAGCAGGGCATCGATGAGGACAGGGAACACCGGGGAGCTGTTTTTT	CASRASMRTGNTGELFF
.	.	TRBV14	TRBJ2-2	TGTGCCAGCAGCCAAGTTTTCGCCGGGGAGCTGTTTTTT	CASSQVFAGELFF
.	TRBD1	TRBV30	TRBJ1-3	TGTGCCTGGAGTGGGGACAGCAGGAGAAGAAACACCATATATTTT	CAWSGDSRRRNTIYF
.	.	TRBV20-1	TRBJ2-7	TGCAGTGCTAGTTCTGGCCACGAGCAGTACTTC	CSASSGHEQYF
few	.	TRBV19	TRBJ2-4	TGTGCCAGTAGGACACTCGGTAGGGAAAACATTCAGTACTTC	CASRTLGRENIQYF
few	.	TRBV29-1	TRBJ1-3	TGCAGCGTAGGAACAAGACCTGGAAACACCATATATTTT	CSVGTRPGNTIYF
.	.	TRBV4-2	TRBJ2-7	TGTGCCAGCAGCCAAGATCGTACTACTAGTAACGAGCAGTACTTC	CASSQDRTTSNEQYF
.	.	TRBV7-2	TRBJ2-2	TGTGCCAGCGGAAAGGGACCTCCCAACACCGGGGAGCTGTTTTTT	CASGKGPPNTGELFF